This T cell receptor beta chain was documented in a study of blood T cell repertoires in COVID-19. Original processing methods: Amplification of reference gene primers was used by the study to estimate nucleated cell counts. The assay was immunoSEQ multiplex PCR, and TCRdb's table has in-frame clones only and misses some. The V and J calls and clone size were taken over from that table, and D and trimming were inferred from the DNA. The sample includes fewer than 350,000 clones, approximately 91% of them seen just once. CDR1 is SGHTA, CDR2 FQGTGA, per germline. Trimming removed 5 bases from V and 5 bases from J, with 15 bases in between. The CDR3 loop spans 14 amino acids.

This TCR derives from a woman between 40 and 55 years old with acute COVID-19. The source material was PBMCs or T cells enriched from blood (not recorded which). The chain has TRBV7-3 and TRBJ1-1; possibly TRBD1 for D (6 bases). The CDR3 bases are TGTGCCAGCAGCGCCCAGGGGATTACGACTGAAGCTTTCTTT. Translating gives CASSAQGITTEAFF.